The present TCR beta chain was sequenced within a study of memory CD4+ T cells and cytomegalovirus serostatus. Study overall: This sample comes from healthy Belgian adults, eight or nine CMV seropositive, approximately 23 seronegative. Study-level results: The CMV-associated TCR signature appears largely within the CD4+ memory repertoire.

The sort gate was single viable CD3+CD4+CD8-CD45RO+ cells for memory CD4+ T cells. Serum IgG to CMV pp150, pp28, p38 and p52 defined serostatus. CDR3 length equals 13 residues. Per germline, CDR1 MDHEN and CDR2 SYDVKM. The trim removed 10 bases at V and 5 bases at J, leaving 10 bases unmatched. Notes on this clone: Its antigen is as yet unknown. Other DNA sequences in the sample encode the same CDR3.

This table comes from immunoSEQ multiplex PCR, and its TCRdb copy is limited to in-frame clones, with some not included. The sample carries around 76,000 clones, roughly 80% recorded once. This TCR was sampled from an adult in good health and CMV-seropositive. This chain connects TRBV28 to TRBJ1-2; 7 bases are shared with TRBD1. Source material: memory CD4+ T cells from blood. This chain's CDR3 is CATLDRADYGYTF. The CDR3 nucleotides are TGTGCCACCCTCGACAGGGCAGATTATGGCTACACCTTC.